This TCR beta chain came from a study of Ad26.COV2.S vaccination and SARS-CoV-2 variants. Whole-study results and caveats: It was found that vaccine and placebo recipients had similar non-spike TCR breadth. Possible underestimation of total T cell responses by the TCR breadth and depth analyses was noted. Spike-specific TCR breadth was greater after Ad26.COV2.S than placebo. Responses of spike-specific T cells (both CD8+ and CD4+) reportedly showed substantial breadth after vaccination.

Comments on this clone: Antigen specificity is unknown.

This CDR3 is built from 13 residues. Trimming stripped 2 bases from V and 4 bases from J, with 8 bases between. CDR1 and CDR2 (germline): SSHAT, FNYEAQ (reference sequence). The repertoire was sequenced with immunoSEQ multiplex PCR; TCRdb's copy has only in-frame clones and lacks some. The sample includes some 190,000 clones, 70% to 90% of them seen just once. Sequenced here: peripheral blood, sampled after recovery from COVID-19. V and J are TRBV7-7 and TRBJ2-5; D is unclear. The sequence derives from a human donor who had recovered from COVID-19. The CDR3 is CASSLNLRETQYF. In DNA, the CDR3 is TGTGCCAGCAGCTTAAACCTCAGAGAGACCCAGTACTTC.